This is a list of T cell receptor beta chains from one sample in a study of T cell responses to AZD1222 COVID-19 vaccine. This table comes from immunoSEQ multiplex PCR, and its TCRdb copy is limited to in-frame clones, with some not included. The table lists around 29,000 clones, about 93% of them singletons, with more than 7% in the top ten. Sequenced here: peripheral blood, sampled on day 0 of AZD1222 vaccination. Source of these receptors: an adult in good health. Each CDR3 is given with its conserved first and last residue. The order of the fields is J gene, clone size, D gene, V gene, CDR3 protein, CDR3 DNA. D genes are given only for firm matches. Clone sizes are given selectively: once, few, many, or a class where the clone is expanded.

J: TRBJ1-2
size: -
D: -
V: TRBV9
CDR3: CASSEGKGSGYTF
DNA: TGTGCCAGCAGCGAGGGGAAAGGGAGTGGCTACACCTTC

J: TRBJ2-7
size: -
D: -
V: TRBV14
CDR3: CASSQELRRGGEQYF
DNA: TGTGCCAGCAGCCAAGAGTTGAGGCGTGGGGGAGAGCAGTACTTC

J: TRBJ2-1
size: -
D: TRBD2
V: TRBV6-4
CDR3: CARAGTEAQDEQFF
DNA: TGTGCCAGAGCGGGGACCGAGGCGCAAGATGAGCAGTTCTTC

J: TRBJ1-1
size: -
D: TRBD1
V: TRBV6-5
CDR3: CASKRGATGDTEAFF
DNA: TGTGCCAGCAAAAGGGGCGCCACAGGGGACACTGAAGCTTTCTTT

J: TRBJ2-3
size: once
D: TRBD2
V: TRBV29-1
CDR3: CSVEAGGTDTQYF
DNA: TGCAGCGTTGAGGCGGGAGGTACAGATACGCAGTATTTT

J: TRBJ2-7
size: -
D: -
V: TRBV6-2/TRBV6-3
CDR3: CASSPSRYEQYF
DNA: TGTGCCAGCAGCCCCTCGCGGTACGAGCAGTACTTC

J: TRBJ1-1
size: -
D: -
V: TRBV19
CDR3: CASNTFLNTEAFF
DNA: TGTGCCAGTAATACCTTCTTGAACACTGAAGCTTTCTTT

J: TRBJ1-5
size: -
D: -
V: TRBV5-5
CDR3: CASSLEGQGNQPQHF
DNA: TGTGCCAGCAGCTTGGAGGGGCAGGGCAATCAGCCCCAGCATTTT

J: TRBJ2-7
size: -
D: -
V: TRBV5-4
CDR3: CASSTRQRSSYEQYF
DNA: TGTGCCAGCAGCACCCGACAGAGGAGCTCCTACGAGCAGTACTTC

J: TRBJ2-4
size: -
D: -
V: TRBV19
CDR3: CASGELGGTKNIQYF
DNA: TGTGCCAGTGGAGAATTGGGGGGTACCAAAAACATTCAGTACTTC

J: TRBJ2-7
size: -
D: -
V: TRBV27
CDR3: CASSLSRGTTGSYEQYF
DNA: TGTGCCAGCAGTTTATCACGCGGAACCACGGGGTCCTACGAGCAGTACTTC

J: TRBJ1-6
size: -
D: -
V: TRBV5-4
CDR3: CASSLAANNSPLHF
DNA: TGTGCCAGCAGCTTGGCGGCGAATAATTCACCCCTCCACTTT

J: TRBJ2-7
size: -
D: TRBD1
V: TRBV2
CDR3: CASGGQGQYF
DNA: TGTGCCAGCGGTGGACAGGGGCAGTACTTC